Sequencing of this T cell receptor beta chain was carried out in a study of T cells in Graves' hyperthyroidism and ophthalmopathy. For the study at large: At the time of initial diagnosis and before any treatment, peripheral blood was collected.

Whole-study results and caveats: Patients with ophthalmopathy were separated from those with stable hyperthyroidism by a 13 V-J model.

Amplified TCR beta CDR3 regions derived from RNA transcripts. An initial round of RT-PCR targeting the TCR CDR3 relied on the HTBI primer set. TCRdb reprocessed the multiplex PCR reads with MiXCR, giving one entry per CDR3 protein. The sample includes around 490,000 distinct CDR3 sequences, around 20% of them seen just once. This clonotype was seen at least ten times. Its specificity is not known. Clinical symptoms, serum thyroxine and TRAb, thyroid ultrasound and orbital computed tomography together formed the diagnostic basis. The V end lost 2 bases, the J end lost 5 bases, and 12 bases lay between the germline ends. Germline CDR1 is LGHDT and CDR2 is YNNKEL (reference sequence). The CDR3 spans 14 residues.

Material: blood. The chain has TRBV3-1 and TRBJ2-5; D is unresolved. This clonotype originated in a man aged 35 to 55 with Graves' ophthalmopathy. CDR3 sequence: CASSQLDKSETQYF. CDR3 DNA: TGTGCCAGCAGCCAACTCGACAAGTCGGAGACCCAGTACTTC.